This T cell receptor beta chain was obtained from a study of cytomegalovirus exposure and HLA in healthy donors. Germline V gene data show CDR1 as SGHRS and CDR2 as YFSETQ. The junction had 15 bases not matched to a gene; V was cut back by 2 bases and J by 1 base. This CDR3 region has 19 residues. It was with 60 Vbeta and 13 Jbeta primers that the PCR ran. Here immunoSEQ multiplex PCR was the method, and the copy in TCRdb shows in-frame clones only, minus some. The table has 190,000 or so clones, roughly four fifths seen once. Unrecorded immune exposure was likely among donors, who were nominally healthy when sampled.

The material sequenced was PBMCs. The rearrangement joins TRBV5-1 to TRBJ2-3, with 8 bases identical to TRBD1. This clonotype was obtained from a middle-aged man in good health and CMV-seronegative. DNA of the CDR3: TGCGCCAGCAGCTTAACGGTACCTACAGGGGGTGGACGCACAGATACGCAGTATTTT. It specifies CASSLTVPTGGGRTDTQYF.